This T cell receptor (beta chain) was retrieved from a study of naive and memory T cell subsets. This CDR3 is 13 amino acids long. Germline lookup yields CDR1 SGHNT and CDR2 YENEEA. Trimming stripped 0 bases from V and 9 bases from J, with 11 bases between. An equimolar mix of two oligonucleotides served as the beta constant-region primer for TRBC1 and TRBC2. Four rounds of PCR amplified the ligated cDNA using nested alpha and beta constant-region primers plus SP2. TCRdb passed the UMI-ligation and nested PCR reads through MiXCR, listing each CDR3 protein once. This table holds about 23,000 distinct CDR3 sequences, more than 7% found once. At least ten counts were recorded for this clonotype.

This TCR derives from a human donor in good health. Sequenced material: central memory CD8+ T cells from blood. This rearrangement joins TRBV11-3 to TRBJ2-5; TRBD1 is a possible D gene (5 bases). The CDR3 DNA follows: TGTGCCAGCAGCTTAGATCCAGGGATGGCCCAGTACTTC. The encoded protein is CASSLDPGMAQYF.